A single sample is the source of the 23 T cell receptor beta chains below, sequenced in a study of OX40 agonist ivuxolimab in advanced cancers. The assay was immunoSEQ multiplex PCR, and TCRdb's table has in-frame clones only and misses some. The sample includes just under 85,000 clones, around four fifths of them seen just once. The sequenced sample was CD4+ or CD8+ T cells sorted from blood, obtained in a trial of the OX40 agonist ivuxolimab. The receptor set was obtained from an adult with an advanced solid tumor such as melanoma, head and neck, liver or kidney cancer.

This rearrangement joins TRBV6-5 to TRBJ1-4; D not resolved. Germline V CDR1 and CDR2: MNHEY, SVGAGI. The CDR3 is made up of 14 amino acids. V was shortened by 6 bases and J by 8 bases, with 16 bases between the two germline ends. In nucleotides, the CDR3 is TGTGCCAGCAGCTACGATTACGGTAAAGAAAAACTGTTTTTT. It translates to CASSYDYGKEKLFF.

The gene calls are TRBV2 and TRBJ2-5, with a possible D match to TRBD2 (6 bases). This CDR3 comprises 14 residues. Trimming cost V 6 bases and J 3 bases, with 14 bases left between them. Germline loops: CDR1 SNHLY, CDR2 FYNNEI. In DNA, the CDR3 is TGTGCCAGCAGGGTAGATACGGGGGAAGAGACCCAGTACTTC. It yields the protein CASRVDTGEETQYF. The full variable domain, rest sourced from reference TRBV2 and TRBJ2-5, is EPEVTQTPSHQVTQMGQEVILRCVPISNHLYFYWYRQILGQKVEFLVSFYNNEISEKSEIFDDQFSVERPDGSNFTLKIRSTKLEDSAMYFCASRVDTGEETQYFGPGTRLLVL.

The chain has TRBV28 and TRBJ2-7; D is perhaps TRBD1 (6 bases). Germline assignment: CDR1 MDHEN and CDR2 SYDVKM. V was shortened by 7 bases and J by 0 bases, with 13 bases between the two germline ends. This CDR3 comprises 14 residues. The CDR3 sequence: CASNPGQRSYEQYF. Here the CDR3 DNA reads TGTGCCAGCAACCCGGGACAACGCTCCTACGAGCAGTACTTC. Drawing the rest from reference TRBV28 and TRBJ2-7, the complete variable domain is DVKVTQSSRYLVKRTGEKVFLECVQDMDHENMFWYRQDPGLGLRLIYFSYDVKMKEKGDIPEGYSVSREKKERFSLILESASTNQTSMYLCASNPGQRSYEQYFGPGTRLTVT.

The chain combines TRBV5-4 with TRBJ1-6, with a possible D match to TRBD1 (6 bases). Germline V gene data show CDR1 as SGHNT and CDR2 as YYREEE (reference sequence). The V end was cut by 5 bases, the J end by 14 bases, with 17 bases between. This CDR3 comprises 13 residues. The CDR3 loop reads CASSPGDPGTLHF. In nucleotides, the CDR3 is TGTGCCAGCAGTCCAGGGGACCCCGGTACCCTCCACTTT.

CDR3 nucleotides: TGTGCCAGCATGAAACAGGGGGCAGGAGCCGAGCAGTACTTC. It encodes CASMKQGAGAEQYF. The V gene is TRBV6-5, the J gene TRBJ2-7, with 9 bases identical to TRBD1. Looked up from germline, CDR1 is MNHEY and CDR2 is SVGAGI. V trimming: 7 bases; J trimming: 6 bases; junction bases outside the gene matches: 10. The CDR3 extends over 14 amino acids.

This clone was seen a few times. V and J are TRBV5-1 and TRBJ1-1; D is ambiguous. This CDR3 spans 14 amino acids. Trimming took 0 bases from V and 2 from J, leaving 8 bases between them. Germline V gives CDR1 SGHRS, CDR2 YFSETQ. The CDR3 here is CASSLESPNTEAFF. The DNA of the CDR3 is TGCGCCAGCAGCTTGGAATCGCCTAACACTGAAGCTTTCTTT.

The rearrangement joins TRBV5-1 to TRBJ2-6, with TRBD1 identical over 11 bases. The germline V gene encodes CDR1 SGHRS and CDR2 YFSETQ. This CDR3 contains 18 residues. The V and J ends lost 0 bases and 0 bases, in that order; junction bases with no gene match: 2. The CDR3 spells CASSLAGQGASGANVLTF. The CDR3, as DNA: TGCGCCAGCAGCTTGGCAGGACAGGGGGCCTCTGGGGCCAACGTCCTGACTTTC.

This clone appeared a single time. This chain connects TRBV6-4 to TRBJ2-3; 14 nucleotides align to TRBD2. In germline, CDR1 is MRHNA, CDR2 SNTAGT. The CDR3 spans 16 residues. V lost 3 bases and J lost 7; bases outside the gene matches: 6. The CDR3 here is CASSEQGLAGDYTQYF. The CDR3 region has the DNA TGTGCCAGCAGTGAGCAGGGACTAGCGGGGGATTATACGCAGTATTTT.

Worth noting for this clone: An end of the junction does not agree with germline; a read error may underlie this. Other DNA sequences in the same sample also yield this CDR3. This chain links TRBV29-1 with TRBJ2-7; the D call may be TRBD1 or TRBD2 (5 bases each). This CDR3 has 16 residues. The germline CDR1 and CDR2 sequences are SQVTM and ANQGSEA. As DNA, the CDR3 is TGCAGCGTCCGCGCCGGGACCCAAAACCCCTCCTACGAACAGTACTTC. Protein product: CSVRAGTQNPSYEQYF.

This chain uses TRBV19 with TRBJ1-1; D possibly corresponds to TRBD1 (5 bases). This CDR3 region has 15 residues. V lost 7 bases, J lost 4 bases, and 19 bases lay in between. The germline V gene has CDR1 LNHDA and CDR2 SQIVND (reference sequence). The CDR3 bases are TGTGCCAGTACGGACGGAGTTGGGGGTTCCACTGAAGCTTTCTTT. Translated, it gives CASTDGVGGSTEAFF. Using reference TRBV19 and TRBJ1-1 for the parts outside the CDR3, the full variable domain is DGGITQSPKYLFRKEGQNVTLSCEQNLNHDAMYWYRQDPGQGLRLIYYSQIVNDFQKGDIAEGYSVSREKKESFPLTVTSAQKNPTAFYLCASTDGVGGSTEAFFGQGTRLTVV.

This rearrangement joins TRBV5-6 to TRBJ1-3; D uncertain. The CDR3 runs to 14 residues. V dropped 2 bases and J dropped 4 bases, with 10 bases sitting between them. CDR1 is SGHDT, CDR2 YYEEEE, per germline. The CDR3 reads CASSLSTVGNTIYF. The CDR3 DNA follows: TGTGCCAGCAGCTTAAGTACAGTAGGAAACACCATATATTTT. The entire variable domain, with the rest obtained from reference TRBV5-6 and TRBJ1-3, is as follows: DAGVTQSPTHLIKTRGQQVTLRCSPKSGHDTVSWYQQALGQGPQFIFQYYEEEERQRGNFPDRFSGHQFPNYSSELNVNALLLGDSALYLCASSLSTVGNTIYFGEGSWLTVV.

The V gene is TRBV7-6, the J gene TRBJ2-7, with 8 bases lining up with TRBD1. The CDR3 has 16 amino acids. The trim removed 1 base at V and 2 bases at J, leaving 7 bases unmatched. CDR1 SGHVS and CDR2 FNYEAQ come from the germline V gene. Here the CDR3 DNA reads TGTGCCAGCAGCTTAGACTTGACAGGGGAACCCTACGAGCAGTACTTC. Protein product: CASSLDLTGEPYEQYF.

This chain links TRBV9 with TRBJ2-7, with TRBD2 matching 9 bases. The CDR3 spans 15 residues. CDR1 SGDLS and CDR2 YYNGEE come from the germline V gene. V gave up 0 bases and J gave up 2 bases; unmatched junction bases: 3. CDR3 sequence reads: CASSVDPSGTYEQYF. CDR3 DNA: TGTGCCAGCAGCGTAGATCCTAGCGGGACCTACGAGCAGTACTTC.

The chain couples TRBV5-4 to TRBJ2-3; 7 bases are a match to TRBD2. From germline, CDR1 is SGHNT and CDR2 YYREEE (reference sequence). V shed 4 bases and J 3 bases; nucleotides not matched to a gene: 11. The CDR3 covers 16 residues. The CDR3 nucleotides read TGTGCCAGCAGCCCCCGGGTTGGGGGGGAAACAGATACGCAGTATTTT. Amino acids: CASSPRVGGETDTQYF. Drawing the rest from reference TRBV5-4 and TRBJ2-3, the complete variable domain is ETGVTQSPTHLIKTRGQQVTLRCSSQSGHNTVSWYQQALGQGPQFIFQYYREEENGRGNFPPRFSGLQFPNYSSELNVNALELDDSALYLCASSPRVGGETDTQYFGPGTRLTVL.

The CDR3 loop reads CASSSGTGHNEQFF. In DNA form, the CDR3 reads TGTGCCAGCAGCTCCGGGACAGGGCACAATGAGCAGTTCTTC. The chain has TRBV7-3 and TRBJ2-1; TRBD1 matches at 9 bases. The CDR3 has 14 amino acids. Trimming removed 4 bases from V and 5 bases from J; junction bases left unmatched: 3. Germline CDR1 and CDR2: SGHTA and FQGTGA.

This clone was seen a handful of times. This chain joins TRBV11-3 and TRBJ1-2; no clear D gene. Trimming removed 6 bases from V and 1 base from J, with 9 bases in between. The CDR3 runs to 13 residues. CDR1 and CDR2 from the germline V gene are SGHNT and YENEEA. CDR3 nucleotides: TGTGCCAGCAGTTTGAGCCTTAACTATGGCTACACCTTC. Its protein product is CASSLSLNYGYTF.

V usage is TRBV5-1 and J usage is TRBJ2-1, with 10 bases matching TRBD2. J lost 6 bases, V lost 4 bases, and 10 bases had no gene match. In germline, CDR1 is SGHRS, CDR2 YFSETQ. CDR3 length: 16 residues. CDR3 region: CASSPNTGLASNEQFF. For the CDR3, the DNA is TGCGCCAGCAGCCCCAACACGGGACTAGCGTCCAATGAGCAGTTCTTC.

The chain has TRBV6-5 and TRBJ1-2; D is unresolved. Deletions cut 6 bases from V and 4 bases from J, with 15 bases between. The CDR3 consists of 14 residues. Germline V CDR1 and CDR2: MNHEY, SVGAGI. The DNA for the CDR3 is TGTGCCAGCAGCCCAAGACGGGAATTCTATGGCTACACCTTC. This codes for CASSPRREFYGYTF.

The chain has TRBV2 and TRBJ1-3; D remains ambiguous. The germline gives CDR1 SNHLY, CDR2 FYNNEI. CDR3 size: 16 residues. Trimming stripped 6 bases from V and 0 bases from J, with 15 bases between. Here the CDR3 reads CASSPRAGSSGNTIYF. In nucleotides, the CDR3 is TGTGCCAGCAGCCCACGGGCGGGAAGCTCTGGAAACACCATATATTTT.

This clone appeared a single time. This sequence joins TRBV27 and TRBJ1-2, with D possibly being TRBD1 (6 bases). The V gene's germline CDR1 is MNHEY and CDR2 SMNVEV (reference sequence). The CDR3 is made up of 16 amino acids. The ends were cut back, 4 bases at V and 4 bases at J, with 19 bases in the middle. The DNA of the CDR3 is TGTGCCAGCAGTTCCGAATTCGTCAGGGGTGGCTATGGCTACACCTTC. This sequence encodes CASSSEFVRGGYGYTF.

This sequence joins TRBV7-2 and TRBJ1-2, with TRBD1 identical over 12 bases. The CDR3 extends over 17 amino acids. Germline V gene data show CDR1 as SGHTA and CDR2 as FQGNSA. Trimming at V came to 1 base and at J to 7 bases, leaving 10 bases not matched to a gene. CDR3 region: CASSLEGGTGGRSGYTF. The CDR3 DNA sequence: TGTGCCAGCAGCTTAGAGGGCGGGACAGGGGGCCGGAGTGGCTACACCTTC.

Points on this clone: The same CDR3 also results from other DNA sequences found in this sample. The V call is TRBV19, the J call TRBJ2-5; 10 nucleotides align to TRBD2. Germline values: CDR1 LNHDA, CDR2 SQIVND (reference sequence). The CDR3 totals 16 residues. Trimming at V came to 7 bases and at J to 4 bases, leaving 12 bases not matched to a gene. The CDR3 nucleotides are TGTGCCAGTACACCTGGTAGCGGGGGGTTCGGAGAGACCCAGTACTTC. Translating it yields CASTPGSGGFGETQYF.

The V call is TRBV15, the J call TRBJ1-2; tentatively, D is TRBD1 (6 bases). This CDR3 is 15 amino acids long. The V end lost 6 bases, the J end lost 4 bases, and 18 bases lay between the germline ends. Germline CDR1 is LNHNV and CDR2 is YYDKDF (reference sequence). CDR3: CATRRGSGLTYGYTF. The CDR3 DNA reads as TGTGCCACCAGAAGGGGGTCAGGGCTTACCTATGGCTACACCTTC.